Shown below are 5 T cell receptor beta chains from a single sample sequenced in a study of Graves' ophthalmopathy and Graves' hyperthyroidism. Using RNA transcripts, the TCR beta CDR3 regions were amplified. RT-PCR in the first round used HTBI primers; a second-round multiplex PCR followed. Each CDR3 protein is one row after TCRdb ran MiXCR on the multiplex PCR reads. This table has roughly 220,000 distinct CDR3 sequences, about 46% appearing once. What was sequenced was peripheral blood. These receptors came from an adult man with Graves' ophthalmopathy.

The chain carries TRBV29-1 and TRBJ1-1; D might be TRBD1 (6 bases). Trimming took off 5 bases at V and 0 bases at J, with 10 bases between the two ends. Germline V gene sequence: CDR1 SQVTM, CDR2 ANQGSEA. The CDR3 is 13 residues long. As DNA, the CDR3 is TGCAGCGTTCCAGGGGCCTTGAACACTGAAGCTTTCTTT. This encodes CSVPGALNTEAFF.

This clonotype has more than one count but fewer than ten. The chain uses TRBV30 and TRBJ1-2; D unclear. The CDR3 is made up of 12 amino acids. Between the trimmed V and J ends, which lost 1 base and 3 bases, there was a span of 6 bases. Germline V gene sequence: CDR1 GTSNPN, CDR2 SVGIG (reference sequence). The CDR3 region is CAWSDLDYGYTF. The CDR3 region has the DNA TGTGCCTGGAGTGATCTAGACTATGGCTACACCTTC.

This clonotype was found a few times. The chain uses TRBV7-8 and TRBJ1-6; tentative D call: TRBD1 (6 bases). V was cut by 5 bases and J by 7 bases, with 12 bases left in between. Germline V gives CDR1 SGHVS, CDR2 FQNEAQ. CDR3 length: 14 amino acids. The CDR3 region has the DNA TGTGCCAGCAGCCCCAGGGGTCGGAATTCACCCCTCCACTTT. Its protein product is CASSPRGRNSPLHF.

The chain carries TRBV5-1 and TRBJ1-1; D is uncertain. The CDR3 spans 12 residues. Trimming shortened V by 0 bases and J by 7 bases, and 7 bases separated the two germline ends. Germline CDR1 is SGHRS and CDR2 is YFSETQ. The CDR3, as DNA: TGCGCCAGCAGCTTGGACGGAGTTGAAGCTTTCTTT. Its translation is CASSLDGVEAFF.

The V call is TRBV5-5, the J call TRBJ1-6; D is undetermined. The CDR3 length is 16 residues. Trimming pared 4 bases from V and 5 bases from J, leaving 16 bases between. Germline values: CDR1 SGHKS, CDR2 YYEKEE (reference sequence). CDR3 loop: CASSLVAAGNNSPLHF. The CDR3 nucleotides read TGTGCCAGCAGCCTCGTCGCGGCGGGTAATAATTCACCCCTCCACTTT.